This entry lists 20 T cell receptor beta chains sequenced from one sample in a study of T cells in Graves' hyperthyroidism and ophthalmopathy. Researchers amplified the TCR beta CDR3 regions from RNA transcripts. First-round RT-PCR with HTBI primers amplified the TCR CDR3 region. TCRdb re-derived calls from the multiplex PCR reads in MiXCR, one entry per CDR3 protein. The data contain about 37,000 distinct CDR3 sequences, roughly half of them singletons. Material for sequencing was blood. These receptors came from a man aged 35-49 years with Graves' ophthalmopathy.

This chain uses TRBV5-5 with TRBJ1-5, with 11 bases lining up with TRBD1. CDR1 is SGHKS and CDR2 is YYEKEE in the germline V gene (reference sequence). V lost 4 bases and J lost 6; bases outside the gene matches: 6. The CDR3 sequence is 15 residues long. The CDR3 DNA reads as TGTGCCAGCAGCCCGGGGACAGGGGGACGTCAGCCCCAGCATTTT. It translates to CASSPGTGGRQPQHF.

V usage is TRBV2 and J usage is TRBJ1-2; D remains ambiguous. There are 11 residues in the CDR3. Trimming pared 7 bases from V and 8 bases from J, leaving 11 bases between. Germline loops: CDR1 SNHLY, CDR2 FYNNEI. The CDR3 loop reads CASTPAGGYTF. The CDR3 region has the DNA TGTGCCAGCACCCCGGCGGGGGGCTACACCTTC.

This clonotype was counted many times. The DNA for the CDR3 is TGTGCCAGCAGTCCCAGGGGGGGAACTAATGAAAAACTGTTTTTT. Amino acid sequence: CASSPRGGTNEKLFF. The genes are TRBV28 and TRBJ1-4, with TRBD1 matching 7 bases. With 5 bases clipped from V and 1 base from J, the junction kept 4 bases outside the gene matches. This CDR3 has 15 residues. Germline V CDR1 and CDR2: MDHEN, SYDVKM.

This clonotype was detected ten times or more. The DNA for the CDR3 is TGTGCCAGCAGCCCGGGGGGGCTAGGTGGCTACACCTTC. Its protein is CASSPGGLGGYTF. The chain joins TRBV5-5 to TRBJ1-2, with D possibly TRBD1 on 6 matching bases. The CDR3 spans 13 residues. The germline V gene encodes CDR1 SGHKS and CDR2 YYEKEE (reference sequence). Trimming took off 4 bases at V and 7 bases at J, with 14 bases between the two ends.

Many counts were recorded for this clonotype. CDR3 bases: TGTGCCAGTAGTCCTGGACAGGGGCTCTCAAATGAGCAGTTCTTC. Its translation: CASSPGQGLSNEQFF. The chain links TRBV19 to TRBJ2-1; the match to TRBD1 covers 9 bases. Germline values: CDR1 LNHDA, CDR2 SQIVND (reference sequence). The J segment lost 7 bases and the V segment lost 5 bases, leaving 9 bases of the junction unmatched. The CDR3 runs to 15 residues. The entire variable domain, with the rest obtained from reference TRBV19 and TRBJ2-1, is as follows: DGGITQSPKYLFRKEGQNVTLSCEQNLNHDAMYWYRQDPGQGLRLIYYSQIVNDFQKGDIAEGYSVSREKKESFPLTVTSAQKNPTAFYLCASSPGQGLSNEQFFGPGTRLTVL.

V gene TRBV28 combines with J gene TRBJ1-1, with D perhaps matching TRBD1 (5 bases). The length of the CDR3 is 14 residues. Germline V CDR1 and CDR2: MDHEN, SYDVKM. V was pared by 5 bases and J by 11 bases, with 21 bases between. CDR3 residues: CASSLSPGGVEAFF. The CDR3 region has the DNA TGTGCCAGCAGTCTCTCCCCGGGGGGAGTTGAGGCTTTCTTT.

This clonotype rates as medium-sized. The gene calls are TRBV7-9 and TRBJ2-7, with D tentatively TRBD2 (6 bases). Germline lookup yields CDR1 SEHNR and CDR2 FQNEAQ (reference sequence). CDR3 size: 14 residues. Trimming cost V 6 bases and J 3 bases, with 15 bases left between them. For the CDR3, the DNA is TGTGCCAGCAGTCGACCGGGACTGAGCTACGAGCAGTACTTC. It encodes CASSRPGLSYEQYF. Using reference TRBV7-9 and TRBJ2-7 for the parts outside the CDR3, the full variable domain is DTGVSQNPRHKITKRGQNVTFRCDPISEHNRLYWYRQTLGQGPEFLTYFQNEAQLEKSRLLSDRFSAERPKGSFSTLEIQRTEQGDSAMYLCASSRPGLSYEQYFGPGTRLTVT.

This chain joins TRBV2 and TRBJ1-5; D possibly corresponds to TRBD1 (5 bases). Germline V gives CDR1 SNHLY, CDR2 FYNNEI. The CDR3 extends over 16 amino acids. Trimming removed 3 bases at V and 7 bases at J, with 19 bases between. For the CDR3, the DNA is TGTGCCAGCAGTGATCTGGAGAGGTCCCGGGGCCAGCCCCAGCATTTT. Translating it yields CASSDLERSRGQPQHF.

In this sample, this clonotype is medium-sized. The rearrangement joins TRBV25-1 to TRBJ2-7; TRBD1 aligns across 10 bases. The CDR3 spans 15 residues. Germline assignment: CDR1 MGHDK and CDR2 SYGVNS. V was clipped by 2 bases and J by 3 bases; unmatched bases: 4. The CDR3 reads CASSEEGTGVYEQYF. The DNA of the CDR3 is TGTGCCAGCAGTGAAGAAGGGACAGGGGTCTACGAGCAGTACTTC.

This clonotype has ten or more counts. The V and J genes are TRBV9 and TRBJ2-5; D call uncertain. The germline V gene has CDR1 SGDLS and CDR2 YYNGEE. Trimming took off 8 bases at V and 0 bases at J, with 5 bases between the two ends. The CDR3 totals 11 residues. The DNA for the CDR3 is TGTGCCAGTAACGACCAAGAGACCCAGTACTTC. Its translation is CASNDQETQYF.

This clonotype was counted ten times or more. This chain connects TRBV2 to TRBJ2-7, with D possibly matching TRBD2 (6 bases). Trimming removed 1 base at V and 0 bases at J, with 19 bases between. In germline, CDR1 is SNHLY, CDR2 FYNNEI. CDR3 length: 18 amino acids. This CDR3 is CASSEEGLGLSSSYEQYF. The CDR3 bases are TGTGCCAGCAGTGAAGAGGGTCTGGGACTCTCAAGCTCCTACGAGCAGTACTTC.

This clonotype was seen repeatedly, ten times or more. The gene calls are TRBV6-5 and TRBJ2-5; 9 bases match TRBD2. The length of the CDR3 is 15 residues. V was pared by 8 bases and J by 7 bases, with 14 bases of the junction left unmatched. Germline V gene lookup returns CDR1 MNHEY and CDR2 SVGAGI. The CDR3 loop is CASGWASGAYTTQYF. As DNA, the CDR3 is TGTGCCAGCGGGTGGGCTAGCGGGGCTTACACGACCCAGTACTTC.

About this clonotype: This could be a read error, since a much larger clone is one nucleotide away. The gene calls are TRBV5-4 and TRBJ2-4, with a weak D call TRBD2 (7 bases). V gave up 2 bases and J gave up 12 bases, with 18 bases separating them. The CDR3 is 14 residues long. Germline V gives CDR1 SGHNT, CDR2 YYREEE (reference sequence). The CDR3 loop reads CASSFRGGGPTQYF. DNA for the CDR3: TGTGCCAGCAGCTTCCGGGGAGGGGGGCCCACTCAGTACTTC.

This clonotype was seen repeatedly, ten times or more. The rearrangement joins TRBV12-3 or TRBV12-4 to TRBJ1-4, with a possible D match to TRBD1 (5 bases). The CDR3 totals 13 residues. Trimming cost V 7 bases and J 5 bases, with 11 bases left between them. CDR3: CASTRDLNEKLFF. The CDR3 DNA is TGTGCCAGCACGAGGGACCTAAATGAAAAACTGTTTTTT.

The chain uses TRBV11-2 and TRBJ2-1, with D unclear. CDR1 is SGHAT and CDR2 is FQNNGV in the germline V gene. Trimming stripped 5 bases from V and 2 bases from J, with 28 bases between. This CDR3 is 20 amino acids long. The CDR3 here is CASSAVNTDGYGYTYNEQFF. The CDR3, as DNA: TGTGCCAGCAGCGCCGTAAACACAGACGGCTATGGCTACACCTACAATGAGCAGTTCTTC.

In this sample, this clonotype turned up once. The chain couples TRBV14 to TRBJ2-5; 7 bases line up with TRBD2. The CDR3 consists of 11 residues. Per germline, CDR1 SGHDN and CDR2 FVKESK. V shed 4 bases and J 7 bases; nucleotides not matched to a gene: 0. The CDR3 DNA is TGTGCCAGCAGCCCTAGCGGGACCCAGTACTTC. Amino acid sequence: CASSPSGTQYF.

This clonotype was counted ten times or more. CDR3 loop: CASSKGQYNSPLHF. Here the CDR3 DNA reads TGTGCCAGCAGCAAGGGACAGTATAATTCACCCCTCCACTTT. This sequence joins TRBV6-5 and TRBJ1-6, with 7 bases fitting TRBD1. In germline, CDR1 is MNHEY, CDR2 SVGAGI. The CDR3 is 14 amino acids. The ends lost 6 bases at V and 4 bases at J; junction bases unmatched: 3.

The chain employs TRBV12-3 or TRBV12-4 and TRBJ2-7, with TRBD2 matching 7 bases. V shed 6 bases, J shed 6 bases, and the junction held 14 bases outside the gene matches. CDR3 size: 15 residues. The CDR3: CASSPWDYRIREQYF. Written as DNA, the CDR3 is TGTGCCAGCAGCCCTTGGGACTACCGGATCCGCGAGCAGTACTTC.

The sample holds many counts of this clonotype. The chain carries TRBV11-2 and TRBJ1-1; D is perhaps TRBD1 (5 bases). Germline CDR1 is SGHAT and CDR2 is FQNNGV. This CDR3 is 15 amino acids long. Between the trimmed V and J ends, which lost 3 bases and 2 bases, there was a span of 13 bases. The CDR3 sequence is CASSFDLGVNTEAFF. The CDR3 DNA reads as TGTGCCAGCAGCTTTGACTTAGGGGTTAACACTGAAGCTTTCTTT. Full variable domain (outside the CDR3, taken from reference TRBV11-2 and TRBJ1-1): EAGVAQSPRYKIIEKRQSVAFWCNPISGHATLYWYQQILGQGPKLLIQFQNNGVVDDSQLPKDRFSAERLKGVDSTLKIQPAKLEDSAVYLCASSFDLGVNTEAFFGQGTRLTVV.

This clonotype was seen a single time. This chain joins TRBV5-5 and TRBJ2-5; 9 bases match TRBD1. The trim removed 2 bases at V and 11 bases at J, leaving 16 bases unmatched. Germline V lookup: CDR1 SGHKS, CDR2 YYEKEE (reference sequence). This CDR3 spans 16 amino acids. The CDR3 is CASSFNLQGALTPQYF. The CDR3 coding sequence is TGTGCCAGCAGCTTCAACCTACAGGGGGCCCTAACCCCTCAGTACTTC.